This T cell receptor beta chain was sequenced in a study of blood T cell repertoires in COVID-19. About the study: COVID-19 samples from acute and convalescent phases originated in the United States, Italy and Spain. In each case, the material was cDNA or gDNA derived from T cells, B-cell-depleted T cells, or PBMCs.

Source study methods: Amplification from reference gene primers served as the basis for estimated nucleated cell counts. TCRdb's table, derived via immunoSEQ multiplex PCR, lists solely in-frame clones and lacks some. The V and J calls and the clone size are those of that table, but D and trimming were determined from the DNA. The sample lists some 150,000 clones; more than 75% were seen once. This clone has only a few counts. Germline CDR1 SGHTA, CDR2 FQGNSA. Trimming took 5 bases from V and 3 from J; bases not matched to a gene: 5. The CDR3 is 14 residues long. The sequenced sample was peripheral blood. This TCR came from a human donor with acute or convalescent COVID-19. The donor label of this sample is uncertain. The chain combines TRBV7-2 with TRBJ2-7; TRBD2 aligns across 9 bases. The CDR3 region is CASSPHSGGYEQYF. The CDR3, as DNA: TGTGCCAGCAGCCCCCATAGCGGGGGCTACGAGCAGTACTTC.